One TCR beta chain is described in this entry. Germline assignment: CDR1 SGHRS and CDR2 YFSETQ. The CDR3 sequence is 15 residues long. V dropped 6 bases and J dropped 6; count of bases not matched to a gene: 15. Using immunoSEQ multiplex PCR, the repertoire was profiled, and TCRdb retains in-frame clones only, with some absent. The data hold about 75,000 clones, with approximately 97% observed a single time. This record comes from a study of technical replicates of blood from four donors. The rearrangement joins TRBV5-1 to TRBJ2-7, with 7 positions matching TRBD2. The source is a human donor in good health. The sample was T cells isolated from PBMCs. The CDR3 DNA reads as TGCGCCAGCACTGTGGTAGGCGGCGGGAGTGTCGAGCAGTACTTC. This encodes CASTVVGGGSVEQYF. The entire variable domain, with the rest obtained from reference TRBV5-1 and TRBJ2-7, is as follows: KAGVTQTPRYLIKTRGQQVTLSCSPISGHRSVSWYQQTPGQGLQFLFEYFSETQRNKGNFPGRFSGRQFSNSRSEMNVSTLELGDSALYLCASTVVGGGSVEQYFGPGTRLTVT.